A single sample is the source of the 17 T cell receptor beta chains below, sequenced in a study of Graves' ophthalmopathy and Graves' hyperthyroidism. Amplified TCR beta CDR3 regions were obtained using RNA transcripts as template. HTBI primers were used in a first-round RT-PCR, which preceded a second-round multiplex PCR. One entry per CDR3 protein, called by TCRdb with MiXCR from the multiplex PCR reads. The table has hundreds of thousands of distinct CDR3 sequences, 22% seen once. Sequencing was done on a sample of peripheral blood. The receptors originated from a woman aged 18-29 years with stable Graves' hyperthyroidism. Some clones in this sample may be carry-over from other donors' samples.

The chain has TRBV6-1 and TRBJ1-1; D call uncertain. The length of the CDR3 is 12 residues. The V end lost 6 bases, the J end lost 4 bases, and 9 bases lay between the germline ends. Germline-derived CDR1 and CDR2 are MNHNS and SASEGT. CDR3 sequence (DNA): TGTGCCAGCAGCACTATTGGCACTGAAGCTTTCTTT. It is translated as CASSTIGTEAFF.

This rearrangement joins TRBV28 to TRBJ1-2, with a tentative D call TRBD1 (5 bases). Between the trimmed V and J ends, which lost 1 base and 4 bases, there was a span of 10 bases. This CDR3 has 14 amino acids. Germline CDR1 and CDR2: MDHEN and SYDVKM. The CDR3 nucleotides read TGTGCCAGCAGTTTATCGACAGAGATCTATGGCTACACCTTC. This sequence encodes CASSLSTEIYGYTF.

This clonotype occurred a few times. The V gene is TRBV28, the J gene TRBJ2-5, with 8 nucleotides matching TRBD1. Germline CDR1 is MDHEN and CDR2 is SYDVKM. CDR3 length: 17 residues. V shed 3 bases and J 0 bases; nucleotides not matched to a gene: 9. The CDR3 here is CASSLRGLTGDQETQYF. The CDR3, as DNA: TGTGCCAGCAGTTTGAGGGGTTTGACAGGGGACCAAGAGACCCAGTACTTC.

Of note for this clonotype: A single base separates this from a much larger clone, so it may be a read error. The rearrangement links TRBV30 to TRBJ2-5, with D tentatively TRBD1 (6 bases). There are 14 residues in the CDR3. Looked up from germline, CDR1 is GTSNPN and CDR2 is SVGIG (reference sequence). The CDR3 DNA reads TGTGCCTGGAGCCAGGACAGCTTGCAAGAGACCCAGGACTTC. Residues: CAWSQDSLQETQDF.

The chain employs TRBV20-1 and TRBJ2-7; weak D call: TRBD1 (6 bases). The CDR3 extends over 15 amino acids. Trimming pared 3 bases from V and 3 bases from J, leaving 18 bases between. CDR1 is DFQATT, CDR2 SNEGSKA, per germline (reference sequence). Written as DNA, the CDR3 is TGCAGTGCTAGTCTAACAGGGAGTCAAAACTACGAGCAGTACTTC. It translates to CSASLTGSQNYEQYF.

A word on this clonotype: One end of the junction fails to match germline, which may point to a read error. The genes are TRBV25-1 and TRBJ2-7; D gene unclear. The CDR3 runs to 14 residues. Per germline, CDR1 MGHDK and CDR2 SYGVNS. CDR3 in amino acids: CASSDGPNNYELYF. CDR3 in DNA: TGTGCCAGCAGTGACGGGCCGAACAACTACGAGCTGTACTTC.

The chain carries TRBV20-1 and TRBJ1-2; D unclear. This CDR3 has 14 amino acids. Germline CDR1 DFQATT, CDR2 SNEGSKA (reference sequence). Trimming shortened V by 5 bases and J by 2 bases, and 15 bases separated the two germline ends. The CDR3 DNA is TGCAGTGCTGTCCGTGATGGAAGAAACTATGGCTACACCTTC. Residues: CSAVRDGRNYGYTF.

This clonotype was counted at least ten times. The CDR3 protein is CANPTYEQYF. CDR3 nucleotide sequence: TGTGCCAACCCTACCTACGAGCAGTACTTC. The V gene is TRBV27, the J gene TRBJ2-7; D uncertain. CDR1 and CDR2 (germline): MNHEY, SMNVEV (reference sequence). Trimming left V 10 bases short and J 2 bases short, with 6 bases between. CDR3 size: 10 residues.

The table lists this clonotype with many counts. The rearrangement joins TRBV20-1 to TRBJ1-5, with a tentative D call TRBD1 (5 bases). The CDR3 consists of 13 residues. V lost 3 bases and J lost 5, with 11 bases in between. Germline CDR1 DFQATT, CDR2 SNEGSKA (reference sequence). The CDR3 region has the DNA TGCAGTGCTAGCCAGACAGTGGATCAGCCCCAGCATTTT. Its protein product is CSASQTVDQPQHF.

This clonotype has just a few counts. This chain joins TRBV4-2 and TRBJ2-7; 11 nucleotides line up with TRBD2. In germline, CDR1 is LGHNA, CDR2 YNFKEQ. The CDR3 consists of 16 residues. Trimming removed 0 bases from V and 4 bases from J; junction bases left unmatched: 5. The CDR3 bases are TGTGCCAGCAGCCAAGATGAACTAGCGGGAGAGTACGAGCAGTACTTC. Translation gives CASSQDELAGEYEQYF.

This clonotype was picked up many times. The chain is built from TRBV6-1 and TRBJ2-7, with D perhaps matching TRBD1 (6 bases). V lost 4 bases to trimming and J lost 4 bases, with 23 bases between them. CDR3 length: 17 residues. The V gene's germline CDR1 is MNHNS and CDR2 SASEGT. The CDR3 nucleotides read TGTGCCAGCAGTGCAAGGGAAGGACAGAGGAATCGATACGAGCAGTACTTC. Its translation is CASSAREGQRNRYEQYF.

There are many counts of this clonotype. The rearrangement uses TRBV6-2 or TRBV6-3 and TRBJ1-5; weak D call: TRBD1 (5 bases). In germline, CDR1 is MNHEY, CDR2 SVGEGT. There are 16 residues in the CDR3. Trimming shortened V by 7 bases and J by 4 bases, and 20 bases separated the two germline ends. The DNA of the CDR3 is TGTGCCAGCACCGAAACGGACAAGGGGCGGAATCAGCCCCAGCATTTT. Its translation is CASTETDKGRNQPQHF.

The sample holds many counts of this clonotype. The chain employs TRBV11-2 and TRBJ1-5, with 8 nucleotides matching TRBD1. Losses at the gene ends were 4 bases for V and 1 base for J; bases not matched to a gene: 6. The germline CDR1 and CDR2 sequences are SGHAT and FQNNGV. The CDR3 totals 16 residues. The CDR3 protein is CASSSGGWQSNQPQHF. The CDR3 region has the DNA TGTGCCAGCAGCTCAGGGGGCTGGCAAAGCAATCAGCCCCAGCATTTT.

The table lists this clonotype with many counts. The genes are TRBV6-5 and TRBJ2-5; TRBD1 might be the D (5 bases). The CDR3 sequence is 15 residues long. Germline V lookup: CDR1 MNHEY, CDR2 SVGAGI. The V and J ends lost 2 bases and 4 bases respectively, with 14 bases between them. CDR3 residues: CASSYEGASGETQYF. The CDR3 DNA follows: TGTGCCAGCAGTTACGAAGGGGCCTCTGGAGAGACCCAGTACTTC.

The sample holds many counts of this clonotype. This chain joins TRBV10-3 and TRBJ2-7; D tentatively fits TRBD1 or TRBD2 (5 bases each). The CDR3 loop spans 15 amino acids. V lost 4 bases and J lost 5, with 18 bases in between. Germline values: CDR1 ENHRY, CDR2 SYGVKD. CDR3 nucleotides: TGTGCCATCAGTGTATGGGGGTCATCAAGTGACGAGCAGTACTTC. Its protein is CAISVWGSSSDEQYF.

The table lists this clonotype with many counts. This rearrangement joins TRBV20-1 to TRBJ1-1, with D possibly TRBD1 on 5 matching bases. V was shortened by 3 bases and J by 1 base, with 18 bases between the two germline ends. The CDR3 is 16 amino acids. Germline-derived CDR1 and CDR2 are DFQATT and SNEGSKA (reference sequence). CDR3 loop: CSARSGPTRSNTEAFF. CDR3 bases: TGCAGTGCTAGGTCAGGGCCCACCCGCTCGAACACTGAAGCTTTCTTT.

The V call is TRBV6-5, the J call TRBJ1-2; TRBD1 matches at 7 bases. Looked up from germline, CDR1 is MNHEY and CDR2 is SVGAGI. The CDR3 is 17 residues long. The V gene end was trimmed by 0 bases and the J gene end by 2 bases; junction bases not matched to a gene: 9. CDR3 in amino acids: CASSYSSGGYGNYGYTF. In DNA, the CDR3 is TGTGCCAGCAGTTACTCTTCAGGGGGTTACGGCAACTATGGCTACACCTTC.